The entry below gives a single T cell receptor beta chain sequence along with its context. Only in-frame clones appear in the TCRdb table, and some are missing; sequencing was by immunoSEQ multiplex PCR. The table records 65,000 to 75,000 clones, approximately 84% of them present only once. The data stem from a study of technical replicates of blood from a handful of donors. The junction had 5 bases not matched to a gene; V was cut back by 5 bases and J by 8 bases. The CDR3 extends over 15 amino acids. CDR1 is LNHDA, CDR2 SQIVND, per germline (reference sequence). The receptor's source is a human donor in good health. Some clones in this sample may be carry-over from other donors' samples. Specimen: PBMCs. V usage is TRBV19 and J usage is TRBJ2-1, with 14 bases that match TRBD2. The CDR3, as DNA: TGTGCCAGTAGTGAGGGACTAGCGGGGGTCTATGAGCAGTTCTTC. It translates to CASSEGLAGVYEQFF.